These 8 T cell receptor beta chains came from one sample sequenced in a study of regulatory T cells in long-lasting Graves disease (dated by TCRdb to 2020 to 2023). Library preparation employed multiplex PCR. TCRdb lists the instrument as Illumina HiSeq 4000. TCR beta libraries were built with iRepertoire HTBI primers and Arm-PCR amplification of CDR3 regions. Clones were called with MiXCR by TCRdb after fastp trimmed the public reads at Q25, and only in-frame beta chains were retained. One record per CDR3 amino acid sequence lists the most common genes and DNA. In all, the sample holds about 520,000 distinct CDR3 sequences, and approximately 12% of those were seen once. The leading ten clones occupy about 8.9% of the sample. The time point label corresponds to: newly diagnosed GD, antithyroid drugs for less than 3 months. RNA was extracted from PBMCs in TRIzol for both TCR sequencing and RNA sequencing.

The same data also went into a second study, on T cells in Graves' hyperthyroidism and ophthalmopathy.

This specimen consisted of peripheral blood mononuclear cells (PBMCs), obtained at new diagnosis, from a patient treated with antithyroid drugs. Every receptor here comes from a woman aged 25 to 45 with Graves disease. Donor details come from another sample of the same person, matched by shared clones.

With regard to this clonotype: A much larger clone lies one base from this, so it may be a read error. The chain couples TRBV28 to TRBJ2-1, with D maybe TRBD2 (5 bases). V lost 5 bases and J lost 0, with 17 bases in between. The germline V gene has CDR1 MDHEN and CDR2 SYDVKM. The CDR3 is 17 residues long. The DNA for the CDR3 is TGTGCCAGCAGTCTGCATTTCTCCGGGGACTCCTACAATGAGCAGTTCTTC. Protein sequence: CASSLHFSGDSYNEQFF.

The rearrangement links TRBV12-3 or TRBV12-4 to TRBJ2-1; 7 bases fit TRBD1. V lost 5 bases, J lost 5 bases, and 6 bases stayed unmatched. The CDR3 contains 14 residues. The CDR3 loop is CASSPGDSHNEQFF. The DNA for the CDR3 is TGTGCCAGCAGTCCTGGGGACAGCCACAATGAGCAGTTCTTC.

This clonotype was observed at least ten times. The chain's CDR3 is CASSNGASADNEQFF. The CDR3 DNA sequence: TGTGCCAGTAGTAACGGGGCTAGCGCAGACAATGAGCAGTTCTTC. The rearrangement joins TRBV19 to TRBJ2-1; possibly TRBD2 for D (6 bases). V lost 4 bases, J lost 5 bases, and 15 bases lay in between. This CDR3 is 15 amino acids long. CDR1 and CDR2 from the germline V gene are LNHDA and SQIVND (reference sequence). Full variable domain (missing parts from reference TRBV19 and TRBJ2-1): DGGITQSPKYLFRKEGQNVTLSCEQNLNHDAMYWYRQDPGQGLRLIYYSQIVNDFQKGDIAEGYSVSREKKESFPLTVTSAQKNPTAFYLCASSNGASADNEQFFGPGTRLTVL.

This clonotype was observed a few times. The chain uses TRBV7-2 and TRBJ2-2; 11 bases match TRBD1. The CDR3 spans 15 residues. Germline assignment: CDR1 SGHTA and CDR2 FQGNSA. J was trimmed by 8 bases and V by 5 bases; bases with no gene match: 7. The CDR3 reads CASSRRTGGSGELFF. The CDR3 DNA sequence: TGTGCCAGCAGCCGTAGGACAGGGGGCTCGGGGGAGCTGTTTTTT.

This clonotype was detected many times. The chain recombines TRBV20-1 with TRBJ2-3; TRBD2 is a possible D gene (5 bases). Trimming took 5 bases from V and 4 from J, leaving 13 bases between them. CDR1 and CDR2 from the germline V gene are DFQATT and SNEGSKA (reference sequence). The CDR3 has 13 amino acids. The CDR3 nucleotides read TGCAGTGCTGACCCGGGAAGCGCAGATACGCAGTATTTT. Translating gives CSADPGSADTQYF.

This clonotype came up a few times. The CDR3 loop is CASSPRQGALAGGTDTQYF. The CDR3 coding sequence is TGTGCCAGCAGTCCGAGACAGGGGGCTCTAGCGGGAGGCACAGATACGCAGTATTTT. This sequence joins TRBV27 and TRBJ2-3, with D perhaps matching TRBD1 or TRBD2 (10 bases each). V lost 5 bases and J lost 1, with 25 bases in between. The CDR3 has 19 amino acids. The V gene's germline CDR1 is MNHEY and CDR2 SMNVEV (reference sequence).

CDR3 loop: CATSDIEGTDTQYF. The CDR3 nucleotides are TGTGCCACCAGTGATATTGAGGGAACAGATACGCAGTATTTT. This chain links TRBV24-1 with TRBJ2-3; D may be TRBD2 (5 bases). Germline V CDR1 and CDR2: KGHDR, SFDVKD. The germline V and J ends were trimmed by 3 bases and 3 bases, with 9 bases remaining between them. The CDR3 extends over 14 amino acids.

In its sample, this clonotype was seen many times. Here the CDR3 DNA reads TGCGCCAGCAGCTCAGGGGATGTGAGCACAGATACGCAGTATTTT. Amino acid sequence: CASSSGDVSTDTQYF. The V gene is TRBV5-1, the J gene TRBJ2-3; a weak D match, TRBD1 (6 bases). Trimming removed 3 bases at V and 0 bases at J, with 11 bases between. This CDR3 region has 15 residues. Germline V gene data show CDR1 as SGHRS and CDR2 as YFSETQ.